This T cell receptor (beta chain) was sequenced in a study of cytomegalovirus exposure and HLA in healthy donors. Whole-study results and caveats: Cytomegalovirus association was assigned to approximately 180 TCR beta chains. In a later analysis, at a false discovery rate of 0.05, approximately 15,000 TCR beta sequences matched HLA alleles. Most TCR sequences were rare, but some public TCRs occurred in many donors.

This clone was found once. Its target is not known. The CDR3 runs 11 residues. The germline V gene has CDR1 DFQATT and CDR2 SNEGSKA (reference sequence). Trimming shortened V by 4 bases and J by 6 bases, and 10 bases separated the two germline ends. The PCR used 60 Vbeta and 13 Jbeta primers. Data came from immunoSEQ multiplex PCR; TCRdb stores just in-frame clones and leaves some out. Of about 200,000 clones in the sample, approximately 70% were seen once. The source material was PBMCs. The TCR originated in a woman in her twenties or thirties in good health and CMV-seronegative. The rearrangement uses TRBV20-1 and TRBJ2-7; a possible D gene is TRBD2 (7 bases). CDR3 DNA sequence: TGCAGTGCTAAGGGGGGGTCCGAGCAGTACTTC. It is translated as CSAKGGSEQYF.